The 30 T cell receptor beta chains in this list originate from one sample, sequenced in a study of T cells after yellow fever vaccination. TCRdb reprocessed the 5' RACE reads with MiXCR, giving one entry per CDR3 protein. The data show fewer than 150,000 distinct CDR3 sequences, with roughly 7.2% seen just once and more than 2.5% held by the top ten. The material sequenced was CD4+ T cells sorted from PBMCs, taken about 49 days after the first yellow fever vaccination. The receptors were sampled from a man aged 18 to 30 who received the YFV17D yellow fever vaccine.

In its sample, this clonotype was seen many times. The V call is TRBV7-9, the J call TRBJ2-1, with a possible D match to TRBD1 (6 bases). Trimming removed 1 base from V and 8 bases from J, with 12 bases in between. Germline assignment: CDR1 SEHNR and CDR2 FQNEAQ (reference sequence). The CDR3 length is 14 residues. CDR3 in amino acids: CASSLGQAYDEQFF. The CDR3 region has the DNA TGTGCCAGCAGCTTAGGACAGGCGTACGATGAGCAGTTCTTC.

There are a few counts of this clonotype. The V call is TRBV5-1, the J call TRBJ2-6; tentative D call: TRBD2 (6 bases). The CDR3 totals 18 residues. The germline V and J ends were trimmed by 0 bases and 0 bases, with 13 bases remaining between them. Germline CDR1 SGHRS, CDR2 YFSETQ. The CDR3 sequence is CASSLGEDTYSGANVLTF. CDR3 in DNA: TGCGCCAGCAGCTTGGGGGAGGATACCTACTCTGGGGCCAACGTCCTGACTTTC.

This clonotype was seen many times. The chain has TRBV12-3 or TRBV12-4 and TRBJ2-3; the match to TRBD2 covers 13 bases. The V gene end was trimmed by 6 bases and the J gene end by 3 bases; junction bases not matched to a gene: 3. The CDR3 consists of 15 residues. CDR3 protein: CASSAGLAGTDTQYF. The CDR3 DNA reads TGTGCCAGCAGCGCGGGACTAGCGGGGACAGATACGCAGTATTTT.

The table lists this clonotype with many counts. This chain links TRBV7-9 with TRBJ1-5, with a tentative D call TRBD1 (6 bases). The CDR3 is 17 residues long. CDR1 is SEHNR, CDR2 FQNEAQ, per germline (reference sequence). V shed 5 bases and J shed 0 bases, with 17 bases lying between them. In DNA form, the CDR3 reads TGTGCCAGCAGCCCCGCACTAGGGGGTCATAGCAATCAGCCCCAGCATTTT. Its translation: CASSPALGGHSNQPQHF. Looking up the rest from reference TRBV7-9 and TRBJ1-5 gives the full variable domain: DTGVSQNPRHKITKRGQNVTFRCDPISEHNRLYWYRQTLGQGPEFLTYFQNEAQLEKSRLLSDRFSAERPKGSFSTLEIQRTEQGDSAMYLCASSPALGGHSNQPQHFGDGTRLSIL.

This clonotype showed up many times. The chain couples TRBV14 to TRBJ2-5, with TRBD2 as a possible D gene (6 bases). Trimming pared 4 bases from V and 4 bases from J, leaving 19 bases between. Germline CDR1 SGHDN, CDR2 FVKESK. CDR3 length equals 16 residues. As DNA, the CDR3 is TGTGCCAGCAGCCCGCTCTCCACCCGGGGGATAGAGACCCAGTACTTC. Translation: CASSPLSTRGIETQYF.

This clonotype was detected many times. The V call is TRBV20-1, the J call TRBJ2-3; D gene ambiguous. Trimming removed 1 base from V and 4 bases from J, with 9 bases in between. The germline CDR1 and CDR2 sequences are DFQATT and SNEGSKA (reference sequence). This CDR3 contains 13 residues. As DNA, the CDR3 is TGCAGTGCTAGAGTAGACGGGTCAGATACGCAGTATTTT. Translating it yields CSARVDGSDTQYF.

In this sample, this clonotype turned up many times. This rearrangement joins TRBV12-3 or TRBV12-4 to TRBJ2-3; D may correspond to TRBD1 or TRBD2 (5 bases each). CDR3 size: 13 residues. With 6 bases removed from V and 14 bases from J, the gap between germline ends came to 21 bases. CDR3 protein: CASSPAGTSRRYF. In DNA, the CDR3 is TGTGCCAGCAGCCCCGCTGGGACCTCTAGGAGGTATTTT.

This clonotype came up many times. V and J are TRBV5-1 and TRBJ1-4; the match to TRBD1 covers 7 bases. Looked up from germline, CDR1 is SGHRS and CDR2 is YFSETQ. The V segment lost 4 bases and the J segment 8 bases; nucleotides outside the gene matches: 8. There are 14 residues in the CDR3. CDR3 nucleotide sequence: TGCGCCAGCAGCCGCAGACAGGGACAAGAAAAACTGTTTTTT. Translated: CASSRRQGQEKLFF.

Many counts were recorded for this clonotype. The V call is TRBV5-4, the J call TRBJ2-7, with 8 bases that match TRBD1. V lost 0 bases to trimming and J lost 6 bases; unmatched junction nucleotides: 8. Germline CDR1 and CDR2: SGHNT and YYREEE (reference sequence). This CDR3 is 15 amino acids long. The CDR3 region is CASSLAQGAGGEQYF. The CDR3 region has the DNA TGTGCCAGCAGCTTGGCTCAGGGGGCAGGGGGCGAGCAGTACTTC.

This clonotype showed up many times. CDR3 sequence (DNA): TGCAGCGTTAAAGGACTAGCGGGGATAGATACGCAGTATTTT. Translated, it gives CSVKGLAGIDTQYF. J is TRBJ2-3 and V is TRBV29-1, with 12 bases fitting TRBD2. CDR1 is SQVTM, CDR2 ANQGSEA, per germline. This CDR3 comprises 14 residues. Trimming removed 5 bases from V and 5 bases from J; junction bases left unmatched: 5.

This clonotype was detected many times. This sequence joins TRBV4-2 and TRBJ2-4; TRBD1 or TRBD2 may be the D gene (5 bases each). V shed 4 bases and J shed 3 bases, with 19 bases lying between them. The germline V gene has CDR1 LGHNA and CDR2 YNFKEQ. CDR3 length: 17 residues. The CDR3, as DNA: TGTGCCAGCAGCCCCTTGTTGGGGGATGTGGGCAAAAACATTCAGTACTTC. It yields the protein CASSPLLGDVGKNIQYF.

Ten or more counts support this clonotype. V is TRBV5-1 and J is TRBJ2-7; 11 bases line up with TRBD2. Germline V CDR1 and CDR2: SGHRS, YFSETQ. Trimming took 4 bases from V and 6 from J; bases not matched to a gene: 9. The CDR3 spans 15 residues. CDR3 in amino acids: CASSLGTSGGSEQYV. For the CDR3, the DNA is TGCGCCAGCAGCCTTGGAACTAGCGGGGGAAGCGAGCAGTACGTC.

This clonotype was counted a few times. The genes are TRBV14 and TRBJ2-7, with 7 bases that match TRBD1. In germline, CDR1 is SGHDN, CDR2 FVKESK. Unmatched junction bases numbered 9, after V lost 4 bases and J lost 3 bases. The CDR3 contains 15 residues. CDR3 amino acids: CASSRGQVSLYEQYF. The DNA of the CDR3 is TGTGCCAGCAGCCGTGGACAGGTCTCCCTCTACGAGCAGTACTTC.

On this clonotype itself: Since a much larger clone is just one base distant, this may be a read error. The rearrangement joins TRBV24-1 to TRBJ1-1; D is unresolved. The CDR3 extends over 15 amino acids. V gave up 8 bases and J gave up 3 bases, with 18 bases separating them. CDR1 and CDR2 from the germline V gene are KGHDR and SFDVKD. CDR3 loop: CATTVLGRSDTEAFF. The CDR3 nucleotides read TGTGCCACCACTGTATTGGGCAGATCGGACACTGAAGCTTTCTTT.

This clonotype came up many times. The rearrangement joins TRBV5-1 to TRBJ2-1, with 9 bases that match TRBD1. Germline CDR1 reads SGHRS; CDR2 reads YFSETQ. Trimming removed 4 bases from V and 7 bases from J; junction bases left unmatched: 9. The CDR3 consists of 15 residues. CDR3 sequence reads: CASSIGGQGWNEQFF. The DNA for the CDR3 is TGCGCCAGCAGCATCGGCGGACAGGGGTGGAATGAGCAGTTCTTC.

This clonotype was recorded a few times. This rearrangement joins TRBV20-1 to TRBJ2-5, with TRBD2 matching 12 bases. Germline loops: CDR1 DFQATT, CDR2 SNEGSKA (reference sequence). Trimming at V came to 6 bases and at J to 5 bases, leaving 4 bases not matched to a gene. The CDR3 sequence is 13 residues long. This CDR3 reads CSAPSGGGETQYF. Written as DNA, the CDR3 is TGCAGTGCCCCTAGCGGGGGGGGGGAGACCCAGTACTTC.

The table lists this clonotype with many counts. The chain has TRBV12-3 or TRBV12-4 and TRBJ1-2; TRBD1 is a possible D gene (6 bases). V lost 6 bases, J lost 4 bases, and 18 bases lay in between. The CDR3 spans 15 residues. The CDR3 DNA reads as TGTGCCAGCAGCCCCGGGTGGACAGCTTCCTATGGCTACACCTTC. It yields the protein CASSPGWTASYGYTF.

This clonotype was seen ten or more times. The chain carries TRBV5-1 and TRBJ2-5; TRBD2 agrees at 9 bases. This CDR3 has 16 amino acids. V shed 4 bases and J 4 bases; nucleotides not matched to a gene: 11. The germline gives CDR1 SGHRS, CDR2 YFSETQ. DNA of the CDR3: TGCGCCAGCAGCCCGAGTAGCGGGGGCCCCGGAGAGACCCAGTACTTC. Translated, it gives CASSPSSGGPGETQYF.

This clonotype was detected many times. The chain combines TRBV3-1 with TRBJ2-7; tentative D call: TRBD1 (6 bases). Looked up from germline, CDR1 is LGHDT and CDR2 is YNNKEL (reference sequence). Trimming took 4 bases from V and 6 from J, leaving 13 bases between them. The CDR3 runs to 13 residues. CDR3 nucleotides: TGTGCCAGCAGCCCGAACAGGGTAGGCGAGCAGTACGTC. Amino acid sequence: CASSPNRVGEQYV.

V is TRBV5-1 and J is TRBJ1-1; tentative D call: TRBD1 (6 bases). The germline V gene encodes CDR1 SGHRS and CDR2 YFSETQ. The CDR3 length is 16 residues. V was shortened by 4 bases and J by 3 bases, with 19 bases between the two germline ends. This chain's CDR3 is CASSPGAGAVDTEAFF. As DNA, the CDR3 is TGCGCCAGCAGCCCCGGGGCGGGGGCTGTCGACACTGAAGCTTTCTTT.

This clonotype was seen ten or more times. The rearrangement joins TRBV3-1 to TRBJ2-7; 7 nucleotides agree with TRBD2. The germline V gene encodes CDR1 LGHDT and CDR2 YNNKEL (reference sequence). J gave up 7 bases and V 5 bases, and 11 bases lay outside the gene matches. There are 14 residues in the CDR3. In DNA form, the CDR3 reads TGTGCCAGCAGCTTGACAGCGGCGGGAGTGGAGCAGTACTTC. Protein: CASSLTAAGVEQYF.

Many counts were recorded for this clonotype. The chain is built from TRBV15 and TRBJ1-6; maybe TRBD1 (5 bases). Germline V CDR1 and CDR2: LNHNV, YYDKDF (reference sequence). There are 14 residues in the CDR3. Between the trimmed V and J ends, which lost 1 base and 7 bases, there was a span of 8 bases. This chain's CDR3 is CATSRAQENSPLHF. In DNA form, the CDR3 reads TGTGCCACCAGCAGAGCACAGGAAAATTCACCCCTCCACTTT.

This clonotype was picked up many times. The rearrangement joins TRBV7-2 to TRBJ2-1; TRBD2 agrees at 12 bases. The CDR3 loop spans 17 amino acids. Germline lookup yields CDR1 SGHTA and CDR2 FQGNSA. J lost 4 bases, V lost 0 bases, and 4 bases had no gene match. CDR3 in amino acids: CASSLAASGGAYNEQFF. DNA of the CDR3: TGTGCCAGCAGCTTAGCAGCTAGCGGGGGGGCTTACAATGAGCAGTTCTTC.

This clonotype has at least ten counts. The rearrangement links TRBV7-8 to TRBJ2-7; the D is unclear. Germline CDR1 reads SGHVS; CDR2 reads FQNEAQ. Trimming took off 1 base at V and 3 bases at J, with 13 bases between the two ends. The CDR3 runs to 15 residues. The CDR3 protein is CASSLGGYSVYEQYV. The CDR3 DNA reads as TGTGCCAGCAGCTTAGGCGGCTATTCGGTCTACGAGCAGTACGTC.

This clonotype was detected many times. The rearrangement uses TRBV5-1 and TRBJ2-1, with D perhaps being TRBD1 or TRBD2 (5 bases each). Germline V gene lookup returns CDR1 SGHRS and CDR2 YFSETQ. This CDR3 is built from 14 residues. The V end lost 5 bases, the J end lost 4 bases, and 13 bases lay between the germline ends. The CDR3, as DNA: TGCGCCAGCAGTGGTGGGGGAATTTACAATGAGCAGTTCTTC. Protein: CASSGGGIYNEQFF.

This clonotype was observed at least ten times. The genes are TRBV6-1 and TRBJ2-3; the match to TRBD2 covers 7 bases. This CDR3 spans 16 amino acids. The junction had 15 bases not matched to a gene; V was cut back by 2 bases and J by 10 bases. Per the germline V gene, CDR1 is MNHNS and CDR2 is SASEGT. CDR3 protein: CASSETLAPPRYPQYF. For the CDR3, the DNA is TGTGCCAGCAGTGAAACACTAGCGCCGCCACGTTATCCGCAGTATTTT.

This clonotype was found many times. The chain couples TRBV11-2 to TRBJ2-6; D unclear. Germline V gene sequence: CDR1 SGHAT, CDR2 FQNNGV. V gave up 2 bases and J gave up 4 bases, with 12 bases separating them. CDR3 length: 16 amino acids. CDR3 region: CASSLTSLRGANVLTF. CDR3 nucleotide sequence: TGTGCCAGCAGCTTAACCTCGCTGAGAGGGGCCAACGTCCTGACTTTC.

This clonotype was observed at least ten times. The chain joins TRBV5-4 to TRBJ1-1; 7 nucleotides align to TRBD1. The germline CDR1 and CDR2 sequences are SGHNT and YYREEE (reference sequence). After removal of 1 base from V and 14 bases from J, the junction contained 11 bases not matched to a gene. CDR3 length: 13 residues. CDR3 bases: TGTGCCAGCAGCTTGAAAGGCGGAGGGGGCGGCTTCTTT. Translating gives CASSLKGGGGGFF.

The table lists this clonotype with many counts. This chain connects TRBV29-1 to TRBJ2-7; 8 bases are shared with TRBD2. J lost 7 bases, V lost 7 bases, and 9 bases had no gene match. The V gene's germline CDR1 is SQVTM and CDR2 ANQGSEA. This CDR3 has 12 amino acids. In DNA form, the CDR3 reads TGCAGCGCGGGACTAGTTCGTAGAGAGCAGTACTTC. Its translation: CSAGLVRREQYF.

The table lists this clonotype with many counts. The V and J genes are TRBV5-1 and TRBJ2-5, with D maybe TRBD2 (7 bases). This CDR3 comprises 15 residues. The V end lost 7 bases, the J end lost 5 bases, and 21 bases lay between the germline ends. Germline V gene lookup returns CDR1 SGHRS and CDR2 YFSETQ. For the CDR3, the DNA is TGCGCCAGCGGATCCCTGGGGGGGGCCGGGGAGACCCAGTACTTC. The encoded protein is CASGSLGGAGETQYF.